This TCR beta chain was recovered during a study of blood T cell repertoires in COVID-19. About the research overall: The analysed material was cDNA or gDNA that came from T cells, B-cell-depleted T cells, or PBMCs.

Concerning this clone itself: It is unclear where the CDR3 begins or ends on the DNA, so no DNA is shown, and the CDR3 is as TCRdb lists it.

The CDR3 comprises 15 residues, both ends counted. Germline-derived CDR1 and CDR2 are SNHLY and FYNNEI. The protocol was immunoSEQ multiplex PCR, while the TCRdb copy is restricted to in-frame clones and leaves out a portion. This table holds tens of thousands of clones, around 90% found once. The rearrangement joins TRBV2 to TRBJ1-4. Material: peripheral blood. The source of this sequence is a man aged 50 to 60 with acute or convalescent COVID-19. The CDR3 sequence: CASSVFGAGDEKLFF.